This T cell receptor (beta chain) was recovered during a study of cytomegalovirus exposure and HLA in healthy donors (dated by TCRdb to the late 2010s). Broadly, across the study: An earlier analysis of about 530 of the donors reported 250 to 300 Gb of sequence data and around 110 million unique TCR beta sequences obtained from about 179 million T cells. In a later genetic analysis, genome-wide SNP genotypes for about 65% of the roughly 700 donors were used, and that subset was treated as a discovery cohort. The study was designed to test whether signatures of past pathogen exposure could be identified by cataloging public T cell receptors. Among 300 to 500 genotyped donors of the cohort, an average of around 240,000 unique TCR beta nucleotide sequences was sequenced per donor, of which roughly 17% were non-productive. Rather than drawing on any new phenotypic data, the later analysis identified candidate immune exposures from TCR beta sequences and the way those sequences occurred across donors. Among the roughly 400 genotyped donors, 75% to 90% belonged to the genetic ancestry cluster associated with self-reported Caucasian donors. Typing coverage differed by locus: A, B, C, DRB1 and DQB1 were typed in roughly 620-630 donors, DQA1 in about 560, DPA1 in around 580, and DPB1 in around 440. Class I and class II HLA loci were covered by the typing at four-digit resolution. An earlier analysis of approximately 500 of the donors applied high-throughput TCR beta sequencing to assess whether each TCR beta V gene segment acted as functional or pseudogenic. To study patterns of TCR occurrence, a later analysis re-analyzed previously published TCR beta repertoires from around 660 donors and added high-resolution HLA genotyping. A separate validation cohort of approximately 120 different subjects was used in addition to the approximately 610-subject first cohort. Roughly 5 DR-DQ haplotypes were handled as single units for association and clustering, since linkage in the cohort was strong. Roughly 300 gigabases of sequencing data and around 90 million unique TCR sequences made up an early release that covered approximately 650 HLA-typed donors. Alongside the repertoire data, information on donor age, sex, ethnicity and CMV serostatus was compiled. Every repertoire in the discovery cohort had been generated on one and the same sequencing platform. The study used immunosequencing to profile the T cell repertoires of several hundred subjects and linked those repertoires to cytomegalovirus serostatus. The study combined high-throughput TCR immunosequencing, statistical association of individual TCRs with disease status, and machine learning to predict cytomegalovirus infection status. What the work shows at the level of the full study, not this receptor alone: In a later analysis, several top co-occurrence clusters were reported to appear linked to parvovirus B19, influenza, CMV and Epstein-Barr virus. Because HLA typing was unavailable for some donors at each locus, only the typed subset was used in association tests. Strong co-occurrence of HLA alleles, especially DR and DQ, made assigning TCR associations to individual alleles difficult. V-gene and J-gene trimming of TCR beta chains was associated with a missense DCLRE1C variant in a later genetic analysis, and the association was replicated in an independent cohort. Most TCR sequences were seen in very few donors, while some public TCRs were found in many individuals. The only immune exposure information available for the cohort was CMV serostatus. A few of the identified cytomegalovirus-associated TCR beta chains were confirmed in vitro to be specific for cytomegalovirus antigens. A later analysis found that HLA-associated TCR beta chains were more clonally expanded and had lower generation probabilities than equally common non-associated chains. This cohort had only TCR beta chains sequenced, and the lack of alpha or paired-chain data limited which features could be detected. The classifier was reported to diagnose cytomegalovirus status with high specificity and sensitivity in both the original and validation cohorts. An earlier analysis of approximately 540 of the donors showed that most TCR beta V segments appeared in productive rearrangements either about 87% or about 30% of the time, which broadly matched IMGT annotations. A later analysis found that most CMV-associated TCR beta chains appeared HLA-restricted, with HLA associations seemingly driven largely by CMV exposure. A later genetic analysis reported fewer N-insertions in productive TCRs among donors in an Asian-associated ancestry cluster than the roughly 690-donor mean. Some 16 rarely observed V segments, including chromosome 9 orphons, were excluded from the earlier analysis of approximately 500 of the donors because counts were too low. A later analysis associated about 17,000 TCR beta sequences with specific HLA alleles at a false discovery rate of 0.05. Correlated functional status among segregating V segments might be attributable to linkage disequilibrium, but an unknown experimental factor could not be ruled out. The study listed 164 TCR beta chains as associated with cytomegalovirus. A further reported finding was that TCR beta sequences accurately predicted the HLA-A and HLA-B alleles for most subjects in the first cohort. According to a later analysis, TCR association rates differed among HLA loci, with DRB1 alleles showing the most associated TCRs and HLA-C alleles showing the fewest. The authors suggested that the approach could potentially be generalized to other disease states and immunological phenotypes. Sequencing depth was assumed to be roughly uniform across donors in the presence/absence analyses, though that assumption may not hold. A group of highly shared sequence variants was considered likely to be a technical artifact of the sequencing pipeline. Some IMGT-functional V segments, including TRBV6-2 and TRBV6-3, could not be told apart with the 87-base-pair reads, so those segments were excluded.

The cohort comprised several hundred healthy bone marrow donors. At the time of sampling, every cohort member was nominally healthy, though immune exposures that went unrecorded were likely present. The donor tested CMV seropositive, placing the donor among the roughly 300 seropositive members of the cohort. Every donor gave a peripheral blood sample, and the peripheral blood mononuclear cells from that sample were used for TCR beta sequencing. The Qiagen DNeasy Blood Extraction Kit was used to extract genomic DNA from the blood cell samples. The CDR3 spans 18 residues, from the cysteine through the phenylalanine. Only CDR3 DNA is held: 54 bases, read in frame from base 1. Germline trimming: 0 bases from V, 0 bases from J; junction bases outside gene matches: 8. CDR1 and CDR2, looked up from the germline V gene, are LGHNA and YSLEER. Receptor amplification or capture employed the immunoSEQ multiplex PCR assay. For the multiplex PCR, a mixture combining 60 forward primers for TCR Vbeta segments and 13 reverse primers for TCR Jbeta segments was used. The CDR3 region of rearranged TCR beta genes was amplified from genomic DNA with a multiplex PCR assay. The amplified TCR beta libraries were sequenced on the Illumina HiSeq System as 87-base-pair reads. The paper's processing steps were these. A later analysis tallied approximately 87 million unique TCR beta chains across the 650 to 750 repertoires, and approximately 11 million of those chains were shared by two or more donors. Raw reads were error-corrected and collapsed into unique sequences with a nearest-neighbor algorithm that merged closely related sequences to remove PCR and sequencing errors. CDR3 sequences were aligned to IMGT reference sequences to assign V, D and J gene segments. For a sequence to be retained, a match of at least six nucleotides to both a V gene segment and a J gene segment was required. Rearrangements were called productive when the CDR3 lacked stop codons and stayed in frame with V and J; all others were non-productive. Following IMGT convention, CDR3 was defined as the stretch from the second conserved V-encoded cysteine to the conserved J-encoded phenylalanine. The earlier analysis of a few hundred of the donors excluded any sequence lacking an unambiguous match to a single V gene segment. In an earlier analysis of 450 to 750 of the donors, a V segment was called functional when productive rearrangements were above 56.7%, and segregating when the standard deviation between donors exceeded 5%. A statistical classification framework was developed to diagnose cytomegalovirus status using the catalog of TCR beta chain sequences. In a later analysis, V and J genes were assigned by comparing TCR nucleotide sequences against IMGT/GENE-DB human TR gene sequences. In a later analysis, CDR3 sequences and most-parsimonious VDJ recombination scenarios were assigned using the TCRdist pipeline. In a later analysis, each TCR beta chain was defined by its CDR3 amino acid sequence together with its V-gene family, and reads lacking a unique V-gene family were excluded. As a way to deal with suspected cross-contamination and a sequencing artifact, a later analysis dropped approximately 570 nucleotide sequences that were highly shared and had low generation probability. In a later analysis, a clonal expansion index was calculated for each public chain from normalized within-repertoire ranks of inferred template counts. A later analysis computed generation probabilities with a VDJ recombination model fitted to out-of-frame rearrangements, and checked the results against IGoR. A later analysis scored TCR-TCR, TCR-HLA and TCR-CMV co-occurrence with hypergeometric tests, applying a repertoire-size bias correction to TCR pairs. In a later analysis, false discovery rates were estimated by permuting HLA or CMV assignments 20 times. In a later analysis, co-occurring TCRs were grouped with DBSCAN, and TCRdist sequence similarity was added when clustering was performed within HLA-allele-positive subsets. Repertoires with fewer than 30,000 or more than 120,000 public chains were left out of co-occurrence clustering, as were four to six repertoires with anomalous nucleotide sharing. TCRdb mirrors the immuneACCESS table, restricted to in-frame sequences. Some clones are absent from its copies; in checked studies, under half trace to an unresolved V gene, and the reason for the others is unknown. V and J calls and clone size are as listed in that table; D and trimming were resolved from the DNA. The sample includes some 160,000 clones, with 80% to 90% observed a single time. The top ten clones comprise roughly 2.5% of the sample.

Only a few counts were recorded for this clone. Its specific antigen is unknown. Qualities for individual bases were not recorded, and no much larger clone is one base off. The rearrangement combines TRBV4-3 with TRBJ2-3, with 8 bases matching TRBD2. This clonotype originated in a man aged 25-40 years in good health and CMV-seropositive. Sequencing was done on a sample of PBMCs. This receptor carries the CDR3 CASSQDFWASGSTDTQYF. The nucleotide sequence reads as follows: TGCGCCAGCAGCCAAGATTTCTGGGCTAGCGGGAGCACAGATACGCAGTATTTT.